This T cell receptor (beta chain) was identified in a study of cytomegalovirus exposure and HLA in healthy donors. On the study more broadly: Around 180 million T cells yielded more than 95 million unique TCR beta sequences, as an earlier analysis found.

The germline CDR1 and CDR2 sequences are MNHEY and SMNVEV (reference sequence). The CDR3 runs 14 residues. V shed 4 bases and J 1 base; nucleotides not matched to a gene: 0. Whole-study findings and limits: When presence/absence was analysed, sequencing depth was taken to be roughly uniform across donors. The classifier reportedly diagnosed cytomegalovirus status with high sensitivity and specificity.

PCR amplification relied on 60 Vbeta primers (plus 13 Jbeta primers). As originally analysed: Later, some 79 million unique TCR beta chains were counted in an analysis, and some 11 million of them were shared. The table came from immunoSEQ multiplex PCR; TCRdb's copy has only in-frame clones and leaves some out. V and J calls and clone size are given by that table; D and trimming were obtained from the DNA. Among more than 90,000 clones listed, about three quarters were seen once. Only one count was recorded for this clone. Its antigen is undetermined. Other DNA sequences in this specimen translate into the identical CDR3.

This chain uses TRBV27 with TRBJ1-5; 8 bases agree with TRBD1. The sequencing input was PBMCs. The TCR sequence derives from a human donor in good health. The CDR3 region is CASSYRGSNQPQHF. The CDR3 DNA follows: TGTGCCAGCAGTTACAGGGGGAGCAATCAGCCCCAGCATTTT.